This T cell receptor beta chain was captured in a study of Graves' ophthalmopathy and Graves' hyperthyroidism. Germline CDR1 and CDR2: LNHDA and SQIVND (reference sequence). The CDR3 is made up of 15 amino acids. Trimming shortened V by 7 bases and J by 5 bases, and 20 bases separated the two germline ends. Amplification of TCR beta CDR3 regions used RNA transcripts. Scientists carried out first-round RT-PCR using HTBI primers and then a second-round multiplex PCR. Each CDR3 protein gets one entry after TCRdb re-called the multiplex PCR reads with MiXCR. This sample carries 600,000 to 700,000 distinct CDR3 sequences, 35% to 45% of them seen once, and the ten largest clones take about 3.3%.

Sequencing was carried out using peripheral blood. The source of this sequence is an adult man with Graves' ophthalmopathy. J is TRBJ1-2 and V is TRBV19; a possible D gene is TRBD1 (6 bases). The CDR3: CASTQVAGGVYGYTF. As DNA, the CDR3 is TGTGCCAGTACCCAAGTCGCCGGGGGCGTTTATGGCTACACCTTC.